This paragraph reports one T cell receptor (beta chain). Its target is unknown. There are 14 residues in the CDR3. V lost 8 bases, J lost 1 base, and 13 bases lay in between. Germline V gene data show CDR1 as MNHNS and CDR2 as SASEGT. These data come from a study of T cells in Graves' hyperthyroidism and ophthalmopathy. RNA transcripts served as the template for amplifying TCR beta CDR3 regions. The HTBI primer set drove a first-round RT-PCR of the TCR CDR3. TCRdb reprocessed the multiplex PCR reads with MiXCR, giving one entry per CDR3 protein. The sample holds 300,000 to 450,000 distinct CDR3 sequences, 15% seen once. Study-level points and caveats: The model anticipated ophthalmopathy a median approximately six months pre-onset.

This chain uses TRBV6-1 with TRBJ2-3; D is uncertain. This clonotype was obtained from a young woman with Graves' hyperthyroidism. The sequencing sample was made of blood. The DNA of the CDR3 is TGTGCCAGCTCTAAGGAGTGGGGCACAGATACGCAGTATTTT. Amino acid sequence: CASSKEWGTDTQYF.